One and the same sample provided the 31 T cell receptor beta chains below, sequenced in a study of shared clonotypes between healthy human individuals. Data came from immunoSEQ multiplex PCR; TCRdb stores just in-frame clones and leaves some out. This sample has about 680,000 clones, with roughly 73% found just once. The sample was memory CD4+ T cells sorted from blood. Subset noted: CD45RA-negative fraction. Source of these receptors: a woman aged 25 to 39 in good health.

The rearrangement uses TRBV5-1 and TRBJ2-1, with 8 bases identical to TRBD1. Per germline, CDR1 SGHRS and CDR2 YFSETQ. V gave up 7 bases and J gave up 4 bases; unmatched junction bases: 10. This CDR3 comprises 15 residues. CDR3 bases: TGCGCCAGCGACCCAACCGGGACAGGTTACAATGAGCAGTTCTTC. It encodes CASDPTGTGYNEQFF.

This clone was found many times. DNA for the CDR3: TGCGCCAGCAGCGAAGGACAGATCTCTGGAAACACCATATATTTT. Residues: CASSEGQISGNTIYF. This sequence joins TRBV10-2 and TRBJ1-3, with TRBD1 as a possible D gene (6 bases). V was pared by 6 bases and J by 0 bases, with 12 bases between. Per germline, CDR1 WSHSY and CDR2 SAAADI. This CDR3 spans 15 amino acids.

The genes are TRBV7-3 and TRBJ1-1; no reliable D call. Germline V gives CDR1 SGHTA, CDR2 FQGTGA. V was trimmed by 5 bases and J by 0 bases, leaving 22 bases between them. The CDR3 length is 18 residues. As DNA, the CDR3 is TGTGCCAGCAGCATGGTAGCCCCGACGGGTCACATGAACACTGAAGCTTTCTTT. Translated, it gives CASSMVAPTGHMNTEAFF.

V gene TRBV27 combines with J gene TRBJ1-2; D is ambiguous. CDR1 is MNHEY, CDR2 SMNVEV, per germline (reference sequence). The V end was cut by 3 bases, the J end by 5 bases, with 10 bases between. The CDR3 has 13 amino acids. The CDR3 DNA is TGTGCCAGCAGTTTCAGATTTGGTTATGGCTACACCTTC. Protein: CASSFRFGYGYTF.

This sequence joins TRBV6-6 and TRBJ2-5, with a weak D call TRBD2 (6 bases). The CDR3 spans 13 residues. Trimming left V 6 bases short and J 1 base short, with 9 bases between. The germline CDR1 and CDR2 sequences are MNHNY and SVGAGI (reference sequence). The chain's CDR3 is CASRGTAQETQYF. CDR3 DNA: TGTGCCAGCAGAGGGACTGCCCAAGAGACCCAGTACTTC.

V usage is TRBV11-2 and J usage is TRBJ2-1; the match to TRBD2 covers 11 bases. The germline V gene has CDR1 SGHAT and CDR2 FQNNGV. This CDR3 is 14 amino acids long. With 5 bases clipped from V and 12 bases from J, the junction kept 9 bases outside the gene matches. This CDR3 is CASSGTSGSRGQFF. The CDR3 DNA follows: TGTGCCAGCAGCGGTACTAGCGGGAGCCGGGGGCAGTTCTTC. The full variable domain, with the rest looked up from reference TRBV11-2 and TRBJ2-1, is EAGVAQSPRYKIIEKRQSVAFWCNPISGHATLYWYQQILGQGPKLLIQFQNNGVVDDSQLPKDRFSAERLKGVDSTLKIQPAKLEDSAVYLCASSGTSGSRGQFFGPGTRLTVL.

The chain joins TRBV28 to TRBJ2-7; tentative D call: TRBD2 (5 bases). The ends were cut back, 9 bases at V and 6 bases at J, with 15 bases in the middle. Germline V lookup: CDR1 MDHEN, CDR2 SYDVKM. The CDR3 extends over 12 amino acids. Here the CDR3 reads CASSIRTREQYF. The CDR3 nucleotides are TGTGCCAGTTCAATACGGACTCGCGAGCAGTACTTC.

This clone was picked up one time. The gene calls are TRBV7-9 and TRBJ1-3, with D perhaps matching TRBD1 (6 bases). V dropped 4 bases and J dropped 4 bases, with 17 bases sitting between them. The germline gives CDR1 SEHNR, CDR2 FQNEAQ (reference sequence). This CDR3 comprises 16 residues. CDR3 sequence: CASSSRGGGAGNTIYF. CDR3 nucleotide sequence: TGTGCCAGCAGCTCCCGCGGAGGGGGAGCCGGAAACACCATATATTTT.

The chain uses TRBV29-1 and TRBJ2-7; D is possibly TRBD2 (6 bases). CDR3 length equals 11 residues. Germline V gene data show CDR1 as SQVTM and CDR2 as ANQGSEA. Trimming left V 6 bases short and J 2 bases short, with 8 bases between. CDR3: CSVAGPYEQYF. DNA of the CDR3: TGCAGCGTAGCGGGCCCCTACGAGCAGTACTTC.

This sequence joins TRBV20-1 and TRBJ2-3; D is unresolved. CDR1 DFQATT and CDR2 SNEGSKA come from the germline V gene (reference sequence). The CDR3 runs 11 residues. Trimming removed 6 bases from V and 2 bases from J, with 6 bases in between. The CDR3 DNA reads as TGCAGTGCCTCCCCCACAGATACGCAGTATTTT. Encoded protein: CSASPTDTQYF.

The V call is TRBV29-1, the J call TRBJ1-2, with 7 nucleotides matching TRBD1. Germline values: CDR1 SQVTM, CDR2 ANQGSEA. This CDR3 is 14 amino acids long. The junction had 16 bases not matched to a gene; V was cut back by 7 bases and J by 8 bases. The CDR3 DNA reads as TGCAGCGCTGATTCCGGGACAGCCAATATCGGCTACACCTTC. Protein product: CSADSGTANIGYTF.

In its sample, this clone was seen a few times. The chain joins TRBV27 to TRBJ1-1; 9 bases match TRBD1. The CDR3 has 16 amino acids. Per the germline V gene, CDR1 is MNHEY and CDR2 is SMNVEV (reference sequence). The V gene end was trimmed by 6 bases and the J gene end by 4 bases; junction bases not matched to a gene: 12. The CDR3 loop is CASRKPGQGFTTEAFF. In DNA form, the CDR3 reads TGTGCCAGCAGAAAACCGGGACAGGGTTTTACCACTGAAGCTTTCTTT.

Note on this clone: This likely stems from a read error, as it lies one base from a far larger clone. Additional DNA sequences in this sample encode the identical CDR3. CDR3 amino acids: CASSRQGDTEAFF. The CDR3 region has the DNA TGTGCCAGCAGCCGACAGGGGGACACTGAAGCTTTCTTT. This chain uses TRBV7-9 with TRBJ1-1, with TRBD1 identical over 9 bases. The CDR3 length is 13 residues. The junction had 1 base not matched to a gene; V was cut back by 5 bases and J by 3 bases. Germline V gives CDR1 SEHNR, CDR2 FQNEAQ (reference sequence).

This chain uses TRBV4-1 with TRBJ2-6; possible D gene TRBD2, 5 bases. Germline CDR1 MGHRA, CDR2 YSYEKL. The CDR3 runs to 17 residues. V was cut by 2 bases and J by 3 bases, with 14 bases left in between. The CDR3 DNA sequence: TGCGCCAGCAGCCAATCGTCCGGGGTCCTTGGGGCCAACGTCCTGACTTTC. Its translation is CASSQSSGVLGANVLTF.

The gene calls are TRBV30 and TRBJ2-7, with 8 bases lining up with TRBD1. Germline trimming cut 2 bases from V and 9 bases from J; bases unmatched to any gene: 6. Per germline, CDR1 GTSNPN and CDR2 SVGIG (reference sequence). This CDR3 is 12 amino acids long. The CDR3: CAWSIQGAGQYF. The CDR3 bases are TGTGCCTGGAGTATTCAGGGGGCGGGGCAGTACTTC.

The chain is built from TRBV4-1 and TRBJ1-5; D is ambiguous. Looked up from germline, CDR1 is MGHRA and CDR2 is YSYEKL. V shed 0 bases and J shed 3 bases, with 12 bases lying between them. The CDR3 is made up of 16 amino acids. The CDR3 nucleotides read TGCGCCAGCAGCCAAGAGGCTGATAGGTACAATCAGCCCCAGCATTTT. This sequence encodes CASSQEADRYNQPQHF.

J is TRBJ2-7 and V is TRBV5-4; the match to TRBD2 covers 15 bases. There are 16 residues in the CDR3. The trim removed 5 bases at V and 7 bases at J, leaving 10 bases unmatched. Germline lookup yields CDR1 SGHNT and CDR2 YYREEE (reference sequence). The CDR3 DNA sequence: TGTGCCAGCAGTACTGGACTAGCGGGAGGGCCGGGGGAGCAGTACTTC. Translating gives CASSTGLAGGPGEQYF.

The table lists this clone with many counts. The genes are TRBV2 and TRBJ2-7; 11 bases match TRBD1. The CDR3 totals 15 residues. J was trimmed by 3 bases and V by 6 bases; bases with no gene match: 7. Germline V gives CDR1 SNHLY, CDR2 FYNNEI. CDR3 amino acids: CASRHRTGGSYEQYF. For the CDR3, the DNA is TGTGCCAGCAGACACCGGACAGGGGGCAGCTACGAGCAGTACTTC.

This clone was observed a few times. CDR3 loop: CASSLGQQNTEAFF. CDR3 bases: TGCGCCAGCAGCTTGGGACAGCAGAACACTGAAGCTTTCTTT. The gene calls are TRBV5-1 and TRBJ1-1; D might be TRBD1 (5 bases). The germline V gene has CDR1 SGHRS and CDR2 YFSETQ. V was cut by 0 bases and J by 1 base, with 7 bases left in between. This CDR3 has 14 amino acids. The full variable domain, its missing parts supplied by reference TRBV5-1 and TRBJ1-1, is KAGVTQTPRYLIKTRGQQVTLSCSPISGHRSVSWYQQTPGQGLQFLFEYFSETQRNKGNFPGRFSGRQFSNSRSEMNVSTLELGDSALYLCASSLGQQNTEAFFGQGTRLTVV.

This chain links TRBV29-1 with TRBJ1-2, with D possibly matching TRBD1 (6 bases). Germline assignment: CDR1 SQVTM and CDR2 ANQGSEA. V was pared by 3 bases and J by 7 bases, with 12 bases between. CDR3 length: 12 amino acids. This chain's CDR3 is CSVDAGVIGYTF. The DNA of the CDR3 is TGCAGCGTTGACGCAGGGGTGATTGGCTACACCTTC.

V is TRBV25-1 and J is TRBJ2-1, with TRBD2 matching over 10 bases. Germline V gives CDR1 MGHDK, CDR2 SYGVNS. The junction had 3 bases not matched to a gene; V was cut back by 3 bases and J by 1 base. The CDR3 is 16 amino acids. CDR3 residues: CASSDGLAESYNEQFF. Written as DNA, the CDR3 is TGTGCCAGCAGTGACGGACTAGCGGAATCCTACAATGAGCAGTTCTTC.

This clone was detected only a few times. J is TRBJ1-5 and V is TRBV19; weak D call: TRBD1 (5 bases). Trimming took off 1 base at V and 6 bases at J, with 22 bases between the two ends. CDR1 LNHDA and CDR2 SQIVND come from the germline V gene (reference sequence). This CDR3 has 18 residues. CDR3 DNA: TGTGCCAGTAGTATAGGGGGTCTGAGGGGCAACCAGGGTCAGCCCCAGCATTTT. This sequence encodes CASSIGGLRGNQGQPQHF.

V and J are TRBV11-2 and TRBJ2-3, with D hard to call. Germline lookup yields CDR1 SGHAT and CDR2 FQNNGV. Trimming stripped 5 bases from V and 2 bases from J, with 8 bases between. This CDR3 spans 13 amino acids. CDR3 region: CASSRPNTDTQYF. The CDR3 bases are TGTGCCAGCAGCCGTCCCAACACAGATACGCAGTATTTT.

The rearrangement uses TRBV19 and TRBJ2-2; 14 bases fit TRBD2. CDR1 and CDR2 from the germline V gene are LNHDA and SQIVND (reference sequence). Trimming at V came to 9 bases and at J to 6 bases, leaving 6 bases not matched to a gene. CDR3 size: 15 residues. CDR3 loop: CASKGTSGSAGELFF. For the CDR3, the DNA is TGTGCCAGCAAAGGGACTAGCGGGAGCGCCGGGGAGCTGTTTTTT.

The rearrangement uses TRBV12-5 and TRBJ2-2; D perhaps matches TRBD2 (6 bases). The CDR3 runs 15 residues. V was clipped by 6 bases and J by 4 bases, with 15 bases between them. Germline V lookup: CDR1 LGHNT, CDR2 FRNRAP. CDR3 residues: CASGPGTSGTGELFF. CDR3 nucleotides: TGTGCTAGTGGCCCCGGGACTTCGGGCACCGGGGAGCTGTTTTTT.

A remark on this clone: This CDR3 is also generated by other DNA sequences in the sample. V is TRBV11-2 and J is TRBJ2-7, with TRBD1 matching over 7 bases. The CDR3 is 13 residues long. Trimming took 4 bases from V and 6 from J; bases not matched to a gene: 6. CDR1 is SGHAT and CDR2 is FQNNGV in the germline V gene. The CDR3 protein is CASSSWDRGEQYF. The CDR3 nucleotides read TGTGCCAGCAGCTCCTGGGACAGAGGCGAGCAGTACTTC.

This clone was picked up a small number of times. V usage is TRBV7-9 and J usage is TRBJ2-7; unclear D gene. The length of the CDR3 is 12 residues. Deletions cut 5 bases from V and 7 bases from J, with 12 bases between. Germline V CDR1 and CDR2: SEHNR, FQNEAQ (reference sequence). CDR3 amino acids: CASSTTYREQYF. The CDR3, as DNA: TGTGCCAGCAGCACGACATACAGAGAGCAGTACTTC.

V and J are TRBV28 and TRBJ2-7; the D is unclear. Deletions cut 7 bases from V and 0 bases from J, with 10 bases between. Looked up from germline, CDR1 is MDHEN and CDR2 is SYDVKM. The CDR3 spans 13 residues. The CDR3 sequence is CASTMSYSYEQYF. CDR3 sequence (DNA): TGTGCCAGCACCATGTCCTACTCCTACGAGCAGTACTTC.

The rearrangement links TRBV19 to TRBJ2-3, with 7 bases lining up with TRBD2. V was clipped by 10 bases and J by 2 bases; unmatched bases: 15. The CDR3 has 16 residues. CDR1 and CDR2 from the germline V gene are LNHDA and SQIVND (reference sequence). In DNA, the CDR3 is TGTGCCACTCAGGACGGGGGAGCGGGGTTCACAGATACGCAGTATTTT. It specifies CATQDGGAGFTDTQYF.

This chain connects TRBV7-9 to TRBJ2-1, with 7 bases that match TRBD2. This CDR3 has 14 residues. The V and J ends lost 8 bases and 1 base, in that order; junction bases with no gene match: 5. Germline V gives CDR1 SEHNR, CDR2 FQNEAQ (reference sequence). The chain's CDR3 is CASPGGSSYNEQFF. CDR3 sequence (DNA): TGTGCCAGCCCTGGCGGGAGTTCCTACAATGAGCAGTTCTTC.

The table lists this clone with a few counts. The chain links TRBV7-8 to TRBJ1-5; TRBD1 might be the D (6 bases). This CDR3 region has 14 residues. Germline CDR1 SGHVS, CDR2 FQNEAQ. The V gene lost 2 bases and the J gene lost 1 base, with 6 bases spanning the gap. CDR3 coding DNA: TGTGCCAGCAGCTTAAGGGGGAGCAATCAGCCCCAGCATTTT. This sequence encodes CASSLRGSNQPQHF.